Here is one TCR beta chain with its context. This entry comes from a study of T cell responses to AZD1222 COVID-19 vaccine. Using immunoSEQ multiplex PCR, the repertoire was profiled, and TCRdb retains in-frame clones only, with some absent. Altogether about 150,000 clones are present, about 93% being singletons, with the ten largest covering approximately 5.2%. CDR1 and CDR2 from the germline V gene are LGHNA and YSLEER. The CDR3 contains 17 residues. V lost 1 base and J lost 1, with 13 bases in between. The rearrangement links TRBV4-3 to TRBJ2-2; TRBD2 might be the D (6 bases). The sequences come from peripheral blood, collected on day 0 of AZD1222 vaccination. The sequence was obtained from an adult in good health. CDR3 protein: CASSQGISGWNTGELFF. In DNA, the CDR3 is TGCGCCAGCAGCCAAGGAATTAGCGGATGGAACACCGGGGAGCTGTTTTTT.